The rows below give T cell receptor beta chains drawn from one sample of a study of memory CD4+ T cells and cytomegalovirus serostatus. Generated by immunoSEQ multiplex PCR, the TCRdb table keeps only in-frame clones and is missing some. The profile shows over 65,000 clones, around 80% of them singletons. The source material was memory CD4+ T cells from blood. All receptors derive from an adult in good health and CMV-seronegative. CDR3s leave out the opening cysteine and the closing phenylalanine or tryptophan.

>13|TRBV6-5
ASRLAVRDPYEQY
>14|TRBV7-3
ASSVGTSRSADTQY
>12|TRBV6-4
GGWRGRQREKLF
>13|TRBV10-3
AISPDRGAKNIQY
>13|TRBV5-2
ASNLLVRKTYGYT
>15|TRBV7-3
ASSSGGGGVRTDTQY
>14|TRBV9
ASSVASPHGTGELF
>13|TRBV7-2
AGPGGDRGSHEQY
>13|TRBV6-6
ASRGDAYSGNTIY
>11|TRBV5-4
ATGGPDTGELF
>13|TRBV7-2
ASSPFRGTNEKLF
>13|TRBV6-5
ASSLAGGTDNEQF
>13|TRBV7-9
ASSLVRGGGDGYT
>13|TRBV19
ASSPQTAGRTEAF
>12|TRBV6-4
ASTRQRGRYEQY
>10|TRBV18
ASSPLNTEAF
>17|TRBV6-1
ASSEARGRTGLAKNIQY
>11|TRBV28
ASNAAMNTEAF
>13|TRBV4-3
ASSHTPGNPDTQY
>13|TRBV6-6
ASSPADRDRNTIY
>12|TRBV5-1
ASSLGEAYTEAF
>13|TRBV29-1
SVESGPLTGNTIY
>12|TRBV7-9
ATIRTSGNNEQF
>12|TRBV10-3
ATLSGTSTDTQY
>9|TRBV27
VTRPNYGYT
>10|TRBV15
ATSRDRGGYT
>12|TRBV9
ASSVELDDTEAF
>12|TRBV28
ASSLWTENYGYT
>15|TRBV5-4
ASSSDGGGGRSYEQY
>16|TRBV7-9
ASIPGQGILFGANVLT
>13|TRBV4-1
ASSQDPATDTEAF
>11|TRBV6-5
ASRGPGQSEQY
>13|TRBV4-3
ASSQVRQGGYIQY
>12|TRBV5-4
ASSMQGAAETQY
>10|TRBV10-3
AISPGSAPLH
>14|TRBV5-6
ASSLWDRDFNEKLF
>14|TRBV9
ASSGLLAGGQETQY
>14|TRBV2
ASGDRTQRGNEKLF
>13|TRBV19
ASSVRGGFNNEQF
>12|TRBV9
ASSVGGPGYEQY